This TCR beta chain derives from a study of cytomegalovirus exposure and HLA in healthy donors. Findings and limits, study-wide: A reported reduction in N-insertions relative to the roughly 700-donor mean was seen in an Asian-associated ancestry cluster in a later analysis.

The donors (healthy individuals) were bone marrow donors. Regarding this clone: Its target is unknown.

The CDR3 is made up of 17 amino acids. The ends were cut back, 6 bases at V and 0 bases at J, with 19 bases in the middle. Germline lookup yields CDR1 SGDLS and CDR2 YYNGEE. PCR used 60 Vbeta primers and 13 Jbeta primers. The assay was immunoSEQ multiplex PCR, and TCRdb's table has in-frame clones only and misses some. Its table lists 130,000 or so clones. This sequence joins TRBV9 and TRBJ1-3; weak D call: TRBD1 (6 bases). This TCR came from a woman aged 40 to 55 in good health and CMV-seronegative. Sequences were obtained from PBMCs. The CDR3, as DNA: TGTGCCAGCACCCGCGGGGGCAGTTTGGCCTCTGGAAACACCATATATTTT. It encodes CASTRGGSLASGNTIYF.